This TCR beta chain was captured by sequencing in a study of memory CD4+ T cells and cytomegalovirus serostatus. The method was immunoSEQ multiplex PCR; TCRdb's version includes in-frame clones alone and lacks a portion of them. The sample shows about 52,000 clones, over 70% of them seen only once. The sort gate was single viable CD3+CD4+CD8-CD45RO+ cells for memory CD4+ T cells. Donors' CMV status reflects serum IgG against pp150, pp28, p38, p52. Positive selection with CD4 microbeads enriched total CD4+ T cells. This CDR3 is built from 13 residues. The germline V and J ends were trimmed by 2 bases and 6 bases, with 5 bases remaining between them. Germline values: CDR1 LNHDA, CDR2 SQIVND (reference sequence). The study's findings and limits: Suggested: most of the CMV-linked TCR signature lies in CD4+ memory cells. Median bootstrapped AUC for CMV status was just over 0.94 originally, roughly 0.92 US-trained.

This clone was counted only a few times. Its antigen is still unknown. This chain links TRBV19 with TRBJ1-6; D unclear. The source is an adult in good health and CMV-seropositive. The sequenced material came from memory CD4+ T cells from blood. The CDR3 protein is CASSIRVNSPLHF. CDR3 DNA sequence: TGTGCCAGTAGTATAAGGGTTAATTCACCCCTCCACTTT.